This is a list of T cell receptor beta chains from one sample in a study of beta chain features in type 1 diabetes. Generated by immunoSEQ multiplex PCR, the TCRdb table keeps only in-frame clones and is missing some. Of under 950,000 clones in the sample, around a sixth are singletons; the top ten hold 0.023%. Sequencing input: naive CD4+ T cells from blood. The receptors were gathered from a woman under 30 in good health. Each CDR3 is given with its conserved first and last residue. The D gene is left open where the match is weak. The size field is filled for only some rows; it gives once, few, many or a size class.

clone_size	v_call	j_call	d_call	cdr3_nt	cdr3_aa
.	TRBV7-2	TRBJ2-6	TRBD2	TGTGCCAGCAGCTCCCGACTAGCGGGAGGACCCTCTGGGGCCAACGTCCTGACTTTC	CASSSRLAGGPSGANVLTF
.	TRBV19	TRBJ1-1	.	TGTGCCAGTAGTATAGTTCCATTAATGGCTGAAGCTTTCTTT	CASSIVPLMAEAFF
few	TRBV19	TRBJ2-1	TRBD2	TGTGCCAGTAGTCCCCGGACTAGCGGGAGGAATGAGCAGTTCTTC	CASSPRTSGRNEQFF
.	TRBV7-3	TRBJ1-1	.	TGTGCCAGCAGCCTCTCACAGAACACTGAAGCTTTCTTT	CASSLSQNTEAFF
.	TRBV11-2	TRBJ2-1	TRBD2	TGTGCCAGCAGCTCCGACCTTTCGGGACTAGCGGGAAGATATGAGCAGTTCTTC	CASSSDLSGLAGRYEQFF
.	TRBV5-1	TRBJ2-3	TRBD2	TGCGCCAGCAGCTTGGGTGTGGGAGGGCCCGGCGATACGCAGTATTTT	CASSLGVGGPGDTQYF
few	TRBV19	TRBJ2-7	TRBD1	TGTGCCAGTCGCGACAGGGGGCACTCCTACGAGCAGTACTTC	CASRDRGHSYEQYF
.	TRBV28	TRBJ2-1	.	TGTGCCAGCAGTCCTCGGGGATGGGGGCAGTTCTTC	CASSPRGWGQFF
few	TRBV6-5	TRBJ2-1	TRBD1	TGTGCCAGCAGTTCAGGGGGCGAGCAGTTCTTC	CASSSGGEQFF
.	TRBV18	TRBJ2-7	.	TGTGCCAGCTCAGGCCTGGCAGGGGCGGACTACGAGCAGTACTTC	CASSGLAGADYEQYF
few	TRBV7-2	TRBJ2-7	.	TGTGCCAGCAGCTTAGCCGCGGGCAGCTCCTACGAGCAGTACTTC	CASSLAAGSSYEQYF
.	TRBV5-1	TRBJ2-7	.	TGCGCCAGCAGCTTGTCTATTAAAGGACATCAGTCCTACGAGCAGTACTTC	CASSLSIKGHQSYEQYF
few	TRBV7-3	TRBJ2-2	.	TGTGCCAGCAGCCTGTACAGGTCCGGGGAGCTGTTTTTT	CASSLYRSGELFF
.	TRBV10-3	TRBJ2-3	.	TGTGCCATCAGTGAGACAGCACCGACGTACACAGATACGCAGTATTTT	CAISETAPTYTDTQYF
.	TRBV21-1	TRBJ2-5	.	TGTGCCAGCAGCGCGTGGGACAGGGTGACCCAGTACTTC	CASSAWDRVTQYF
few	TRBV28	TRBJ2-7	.	TGTGCCAGCAGTTTTTCTCCCCCTCGTAGACCCGAGCAGTACTTC	CASSFSPPRRPEQYF
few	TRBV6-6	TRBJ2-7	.	TGTGCCAGCAGCGGGGGGCAGGGGAGCTACGAGCAGTACTTC	CASSGGQGSYEQYF
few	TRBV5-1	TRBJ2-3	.	TGCGCCAGCAGCTTGGTAGGAGGCAGCACAGATACGCAGTATTTT	CASSLVGGSTDTQYF
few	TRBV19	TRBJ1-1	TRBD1	TGTGCCAGTCAAACAGGGGCGTCAGGCACTGAAGCTTTCTTT	CASQTGASGTEAFF
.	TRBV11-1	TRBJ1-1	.	TGTGCCAGCAGCACTGGGCGGGGGGCGACTGAAGCTTTCTTT	CASSTGRGATEAFF
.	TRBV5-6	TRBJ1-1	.	TGTGCCAGCAGCCCCGGGATCAGGCCTGAAGCTTTCTTT	CASSPGIRPEAFF
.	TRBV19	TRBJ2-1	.	TGTGCCAGTAGTAACGCGGCCTCCTACAATGAGCAGTTCTTC	CASSNAASYNEQFF
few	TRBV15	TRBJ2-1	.	TGTGCCACCAGCAGAGTCGGTGTCCCTAGCTCCTACAATGAGCAGTTCTTC	CATSRVGVPSSYNEQFF
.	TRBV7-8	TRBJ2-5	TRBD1	TGTGCCAGCAGCTTTTCGAGACAGGGTGTGAGAGAGACCCAGTACTTC	CASSFSRQGVRETQYF
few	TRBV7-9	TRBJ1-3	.	TGTGCCAGCCGAAGGAGGACTGGAAACACCATATATTTT	CASRRRTGNTIYF
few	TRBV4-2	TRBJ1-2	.	TGTGCCAGCAGCCAAGCGCGCCCGACACAGACGAACTATGGCTACACCTTC	CASSQARPTQTNYGYTF
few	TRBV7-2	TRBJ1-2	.	TGTGCCAGCAGCCCGAGGAACAGCGTCTATGGCTACACCTTC	CASSPRNSVYGYTF
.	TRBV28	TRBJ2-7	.	TGTGCCAGCAGTTTAACGTACAGCCCCTCCTACGAGCAGTACTTC	CASSLTYSPSYEQYF
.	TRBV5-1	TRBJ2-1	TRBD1	TGCGCCAGCAGCAGTAGACAGGGCCCCTACAATGAGCAGTTCTTC	CASSSRQGPYNEQFF
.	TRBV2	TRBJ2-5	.	TGTGCCAGCGAAACACAAGAGACCCAGTACTTC	CASETQETQYF
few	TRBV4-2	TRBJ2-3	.	TGTGCCAGCAGCCAAGGGGTTTCAGATACGCAGTATTTT	CASSQGVSDTQYF
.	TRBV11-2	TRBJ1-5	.	TGTGCCAGCAGCTTCGGGAGGGATCAGCCCCAGCATTTT	CASSFGRDQPQHF